This TCR beta chain was documented in a study of blood T cell repertoires in COVID-19 (dated by TCRdb to about 2020). Looking at the study overall: Collaborator samples came from the United States, Italy and Spain and covered acute and convalescent phases of COVID-19. The material from the prospective study consisted of cDNA or gDNA derived from T cells, B-cell-depleted T cells, or PBMCs. Deeply sampled blood TCRbeta repertoires from subjects exposed to, actively infected with, or recovered from COVID-19 were included in the dataset. The repertoires were made available in a free public database intended to serve as a resource for research on the immune response to SARS-CoV-2. Samples came from the ongoing ImmuneRACE study (first 160 participants) plus 1,254 subjects from 6 global collaborators. A de-identified subject ID, COVID-19 status, age in years and sex were almost always included in the sample metadata. Where available, HLA class I and class II types were obtained from metadata supplied by the sample provider rather than from assay-based typing. Summary of the overall study and its limitations: How much clinical and demographic metadata was included differed by source and by participant, and the metadata was provided uncurated.

The CDR3 holds 15 amino acids from the cysteine to the phenylalanine. Of all the DNA, just the CDR3 is kept, 45 bases in frame from base 1. From the germline V gene (reference sequence), CDR1 is MNHEY and CDR2 is SMNVEV. V and J lose 4 bases and 0 bases, and a span of 12 bases separates them. Each collaborating institution followed its own protocols to collect whole blood in K2EDTA tubes. For TCRbeta analysis, collaborators shipped samples in one of three forms: frozen whole blood, isolated PBMCs, or DNA extracted from either of those sample types. To note about this clone: The specificity of this receptor is unknown. There are no base qualities to consult, and no much larger clone falls within one base.

The immunoSEQ Assay, a bias-controlled multiplex PCR, was used to amplify TCRbeta CDR3 regions from genomic DNA. The original pipeline was this. The number of nucleated cells in each sample was estimated by amplification of reference gene primers within the assay. To quantify the absolute abundance of each unique TCRbeta CDR3 rearrangement, sequence reads were collapsed and filtered. For each sample, productive Simpson clonality was calculated as the square root of Simpson's diversity index over productive rearrangements. TCRdb mirrors the immuneACCESS table, restricted to in-frame sequences. Some clones are absent from its copies; in checked studies, under half trace to an unresolved V gene, and the reason for the others is unknown. The DNA was the basis for D and trimming; V, J and clone size are from that table. The sample table shows more than 150,000 clones, and roughly 89% are seen once. Together, the top ten hold around 0.63% of the sample.

Material: peripheral blood. The source is a man aged 45-65 years with acute or convalescent COVID-19. The sequence links TRBV27 to TRBJ1-1, with no confidently assigned D gene. The CDR3 is CASSSRGTLNTEAFF. The bases read TGTGCCAGCAGTTCCCGGGGTACCCTGAACACTGAAGCTTTCTTT.